This T cell receptor (beta chain) was found in a study of blood T cells in healthy people across ages. Study-wide points: In older individuals, TCR beta diversity per million T cells was lower, falling roughly linearly with age. Diversity estimates drawn from one million T cells were deemed underestimates.

The CDR3 totals 15 residues. Germline V gene sequence: CDR1 SGHAT, CDR2 FQNNGV. There were healthy Caucasian individuals from Russia, aged about 6 to 95, serving as donors. It was approximately 10 milliliters of peripheral blood that were drawn from each donor. To note about this clonotype: No antigen is known for it.

For the second PCR, which ran for about 6 to 11 cycles, a sample-barcoded 5' primer and a J-beta primer mix were used. One entry per CDR3 protein, called by TCRdb with MiXCR from the 5' RACE reads. The sample gives roughly 1.4 million distinct CDR3 sequences, roughly 64% of which show up once; over 5% is in the top ten. This sequence was found in a man younger than 30 in good health. The specimen was blood. This chain connects TRBV11-2 to TRBJ2-1; 13 bases are a match to TRBD2. The DNA matches TRBJ2-7 better at its end, which makes the J call doubtful. The CDR3 spells CASRRLAGGRYEQYF. The CDR3 DNA follows: TGTGCCAGCAGAAGACTAGCGGGAGGAAGGTACGAGCAGTACTTC.